Listed below are T cell receptor beta chains from one sample, sequenced in a study of early T cells in non-severe SARS-CoV-2 infection. MiXCR was run by TCRdb on the 5' RACE reads, yielding one entry per CDR3 protein. The profile shows 70,000 or so distinct CDR3 sequences, 11% of them singletons. The sample was whole blood. Receptor source: an adult who was a healthcare worker with PCR-confirmed SARS-CoV-2 infection or an uninfected control (not recorded which). The CDR3 runs from the conserved cysteine through the conserved F or W. D genes are given only for firm matches. A row's size may be missing; if present it is once, few, many or a size class.

J gene	D gene	V gene	clone size	CDR3 DNA	CDR3 protein
TRBJ2-1	-	TRBV20-1	few	TGCAGTGCCGAAAGCGGTTTAAGCCCCTACAATGAGCAGTTCTTC	CSAESGLSPYNEQFF
TRBJ1-4	-	TRBV30	-	TGTGCCTGGAGTCCGGACAGCGATAATGAAAAACTGTTTTTT	CAWSPDSDNEKLFF
TRBJ1-3	-	TRBV7-2	-	TGTGCCAGCAGTTTTCAGGGAAACACCATATATTTT	CASSFQGNTIYF
TRBJ2-1	-	TRBV4-1	-	TGCGCCAGCAAAGTGGTAAGGGCGGACAATGAGCAGTTCTTC	CASKVVRADNEQFF
TRBJ1-1	-	TRBV20-1	few	TGCACGTGGCGGCTTAACACTGAAGCTTTCTTT	CTWRLNTEAFF
TRBJ2-1	-	TRBV7-2	many	TGTGCCAGCAGCTTATCAACCGGGACCCCAGCTCGGGAGCAGTTCTTC	CASSLSTGTPAREQFF
TRBJ2-4	TRBD2	TRBV3-1	-	TGTGCCAGCAGCCGGAGGCGGGAGGAAAACATTCAGTACTTC	CASSRRREENIQYF
TRBJ1-5	-	TRBV10-2	-	TGCGCCAGCAACTGGGGAGGGGTTGAGCAGCCCCAGCATTTT	CASNWGGVEQPQHF
TRBJ1-2	-	TRBV11-2	-	TGTGCCAGCAGCTTATCAGGATATGGCTACACCTTC	CASSLSGYGYTF
TRBJ2-5	TRBD1	TRBV27	many	TGTGCCAGCAGTTTATTTGCCCAGGGGGCAAGGGAGACCCAGTACTTC	CASSLFAQGARETQYF
TRBJ2-3	-	TRBV28	few	TGTGCCAGCAGCCCCTATCGGGCATTGAGTACGTTGGCGCAGTATTTT	CASSPYRALSTLAQYF
TRBJ2-3	-	TRBV20-1	few	TGCAGTGTGGCCAGATCCCCTACAGATACGCAGTATTTT	CSVARSPTDTQYF
TRBJ1-3	-	TRBV12-3/TRBV12-4	many	TGTGCCAGCAGTTTCCGGGACGGCGGAAACACCATATATTTT	CASSFRDGGNTIYF
TRBJ1-5	-	TRBV19	many	TGTGCCAGTAGCCGACAGCACAACCAGCCCCAGCATTTT	CASSRQHNQPQHF
TRBJ2-1	TRBD2	TRBV7-2	few	TGTGCCAGCAGCAACTCCGGACTAGCGGGATCGTCGGGCTCCTACAATGAGCAGTTCTTC	CASSNSGLAGSSGSYNEQFF
TRBJ2-5	-	TRBV4-1	many	TGCGCCAGCAGCCAAGATTCTTTCGGCCCCGAGGCGACCCAGTACTTC	CASSQDSFGPEATQYF
TRBJ2-1	TRBD1	TRBV29-1	few	TGCAGCGCGTCACCGGGGACAGGGATCAATGAGCAGTTCTTC	CSASPGTGINEQFF
TRBJ1-1	-	TRBV2	few	TGTGCCAGCAGAGGAAGCAGGGGCCACACTGAAGCTTTCTTT	CASRGSRGHTEAFF
TRBJ2-7	-	TRBV28	many	TGTGCCAGCAGTTTCCCTTGGGCAGGGAAGGCCTACGAGCAGTACTTC	CASSFPWAGKAYEQYF
TRBJ2-3	TRBD2	TRBV30	many	TGTGCCTGGAGTGAAGGCGGGAGTGGTGCAGATACGCAGTATTTT	CAWSEGGSGADTQYF
TRBJ2-7	-	TRBV4-1	many	TGCGCCAGCAGCCGCTCCCCTCTCACGGGGAACGAGCAGTACTTC	CASSRSPLTGNEQYF
TRBJ1-1	-	TRBV27	-	TGTGCCAGCAGTCCAGGGGTCGGGACTGAAGCTTTCTTT	CASSPGVGTEAFF
TRBJ2-3	TRBD1	TRBV7-2	-	TGTGCCAGCAGCATAGTGGGACAGAGCACAGATACGCAGTATTTT	CASSIVGQSTDTQYF
TRBJ1-4	TRBD1	TRBV28	few	TGTGCCAGCAGTTTGGGGACAGGGGTCGAAAAACTGTTTTTT	CASSLGTGVEKLFF
TRBJ2-1	TRBD2	TRBV12-3/TRBV12-4	medium-sized	TGTGCCAGCAGTAATACCCCCATGACTAGCGGGAGAGGTAATGAGCAGTTCTTC	CASSNTPMTSGRGNEQFF
TRBJ1-2	-	TRBV28	many	TGTGCCAGCAGTGGAAGGCGCCACTATGGCTACACCTTC	CASSGRRHYGYTF
TRBJ2-7	-	TRBV20-1	-	TGCAGTGCTCAAAGGACTGGCCTAGGCGAGCAGTACTTC	CSAQRTGLGEQYF
TRBJ2-3	-	TRBV3-1	-	TGTGCCAGCAGCCGTCGGGACACAGATACGCAGTATTTT	CASSRRDTDTQYF
TRBJ2-5	-	TRBV5-4	-	TGTGTCAGTCAGGACCGAGGACAAGAGACCCAGTACTTC	CVSQDRGQETQYF